This is a list of T cell receptor beta chains from one sample in a study of shared clonotypes between healthy human individuals. TCRdb keeps only in-frame clones here, not all; method: immunoSEQ multiplex PCR. The data show approximately 980,000 clones, approximately 80% seen once. Sequencing used memory CD4+ T cells sorted from blood. Every receptor here comes from a man between 18 and 29 years old in good health. The CDR3 runs from the conserved cysteine through the conserved F or W. The D gene is left open where the match is weak. A clone size is listed for some rows: how often the clone was seen (once, few, many), or a class if it is expanded.

V	D	J	size	CDR3	DNA
TRBV30	TRBD2	TRBJ2-7	once	CAWSGRGDEQYF	TGTGCCTGGAGCGGGAGGGGCGACGAGCAGTACTTC
TRBV6-5	NA	TRBJ1-3	NA	CASRGVVSGNTIYF	TGTGCCAGCAGAGGGGTAGTCTCTGGAAACACCATATATTTT
TRBV5-6	TRBD1	TRBJ1-2	NA	CASSLVFAGTGSGGYTF	TGTGCCAGCAGCTTGGTATTTGCCGGGACAGGCAGTGGTGGCTACACCTTC
TRBV5-1	NA	TRBJ2-3	few	CASSLSDSTDTQYF	TGCGCCAGCAGCTTGTCGGACAGCACAGATACGCAGTATTTT
TRBV19	NA	TRBJ1-2	NA	CASSRVNYGYTF	TGTGCCAGTAGTCGGGTGAACTATGGCTACACCTTC
TRBV6-5	NA	TRBJ2-5	NA	CASSPGSWETQYF	TGTGCCAGCAGCCCCGGGTCGTGGGAGACCCAGTACTTC
TRBV6-6	TRBD1	TRBJ2-7	NA	CASSPGQLYEQYF	TGTGCCAGCAGTCCGGGACAGCTTTACGAGCAGTACTTC
TRBV10-3	NA	TRBJ2-5	NA	CAISEGNKRTQYF	TGTGCCATCAGTGAGGGGAACAAGAGAACCCAGTACTTC
TRBV4-1	NA	TRBJ2-3	NA	CASRDRLAFGTDTQYF	TGCGCCAGCAGAGACCGGCTAGCGTTCGGCACAGATACGCAGTATTTT
TRBV30	NA	TRBJ2-7	once	CAWREPPGPAGQYF	TGTGCCTGGAGAGAACCCCCCGGACCCGCGGGGCAGTACTTC